The source of this T cell receptor beta chain is a study of blood T cell repertoires in COVID-19. Using immunoSEQ multiplex PCR, the repertoire was profiled, and TCRdb retains in-frame clones only, with some absent. The sample lists 200,000 or so clones; approximately 90% were seen once. There are 15 residues in the CDR3. With 5 bases removed from V and 3 bases from J, the gap between germline ends came to 16 bases. The germline V gene has CDR1 SGHAT and CDR2 FQNNGV. The sequencing sample was made of PBMCs or T cells enriched from blood (not recorded which). The V call is TRBV11-2, the J call TRBJ1-2; D gene ambiguous. This sequence was found in a woman aged 40 to 50 with acute COVID-19. This CDR3 is CASSPIPPRYYGYTF. The CDR3, as DNA: TGTGCCAGCAGCCCCATCCCCCCCCGGTACTATGGCTACACCTTC.